The clone carrying this TCR beta chain came up many times. The CDR3 runs 13 residues. The V gene lost 3 bases and the J gene lost 4 bases, with 7 bases spanning the gap. CDR1 MNHEY and CDR2 SMNVEV come from the germline V gene (reference sequence). CD25-based Treg depletion was applied to purified naive CD4+ T cells. MiXCR, applied by TCRdb to the 5' RACE reads, yields one record per CDR3 protein. The top ten hold 2.5% to 4% of the sample, which has tens of thousands of distinct CDR3 sequences, around 25% seen once. This sequence originates from a female donor with breast cancer. This rearrangement joins TRBV27 to TRBJ2-1; D remains ambiguous. The sequenced material came from tumor-infiltrating naive CD4+ T cells sorted from the breast tumor. Specified subset: naive CD4+ T cells, CD4+CD45RA+CD25-. The CDR3 spells CASSLVRYNEQFF. For the CDR3, the DNA is TGTGCCAGCAGTTTGGTCCGGTACAATGAGCAGTTCTTC.